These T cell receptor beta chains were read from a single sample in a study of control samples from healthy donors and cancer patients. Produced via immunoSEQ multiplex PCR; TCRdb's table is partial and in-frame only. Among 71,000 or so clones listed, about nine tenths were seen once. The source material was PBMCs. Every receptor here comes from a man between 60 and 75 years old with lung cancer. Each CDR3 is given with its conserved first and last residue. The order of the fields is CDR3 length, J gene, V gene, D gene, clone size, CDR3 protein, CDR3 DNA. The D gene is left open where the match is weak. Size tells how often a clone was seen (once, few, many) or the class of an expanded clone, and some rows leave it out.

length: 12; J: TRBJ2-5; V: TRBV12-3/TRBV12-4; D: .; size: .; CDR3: CASSFSEETQYF; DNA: TGTGCCAGCAGTTTTTCGGAAGAGACCCAGTACTTC
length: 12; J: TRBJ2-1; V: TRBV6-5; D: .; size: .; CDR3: CASSSLANEQFF; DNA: TGTGCCAGCAGTTCACTAGCTAATGAGCAGTTCTTC
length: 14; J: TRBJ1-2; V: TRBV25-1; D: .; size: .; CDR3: CASSEYPPENGYTF; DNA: TGTGCCAGCAGTGAATACCCTCCCGAGAATGGCTACACCTTC
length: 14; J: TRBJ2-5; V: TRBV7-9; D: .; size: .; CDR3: CASSLSGSQETQYF; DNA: TGTGCCAGCAGCTTATCGGGCAGTCAAGAGACCCAGTACTTC
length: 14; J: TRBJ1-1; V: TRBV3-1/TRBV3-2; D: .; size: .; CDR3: CASSRTELNTEAFF; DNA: TGTGCCAGCAGCCGGACAGAACTTAACACTGAAGCTTTCTTT
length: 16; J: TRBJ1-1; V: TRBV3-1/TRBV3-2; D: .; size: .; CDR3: CASSQDSGPWVTEAFF; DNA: TGTGCCAGCAGCCAAGATTCTGGCCCATGGGTCACTGAAGCTTTCTTT
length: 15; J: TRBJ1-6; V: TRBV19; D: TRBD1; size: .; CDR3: CASSEGGQINSPLHF; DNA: TGTGCCAGTTCTGAAGGGGGACAGATCAATTCACCCCTCCACTTT
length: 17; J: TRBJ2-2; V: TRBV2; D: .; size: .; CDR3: CASSVFLVGGAGGELFF; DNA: TGTGCCAGCAGTGTCTTCCTCGTTGGAGGCGCGGGGGGGGAGCTGTTTTTT
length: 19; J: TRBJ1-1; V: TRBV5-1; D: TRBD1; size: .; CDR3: CASSLSSTGQGALNTEAFF; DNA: TGCGCCAGCAGCTTGAGTTCAACGGGACAGGGGGCTCTAAACACTGAAGCTTTCTTT
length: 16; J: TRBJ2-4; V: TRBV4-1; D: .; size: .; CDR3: CASSQETFSAKNIQYF; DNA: TGCGCCAGCAGCCAAGAAACCTTTTCAGCCAAAAACATTCAGTACTTC
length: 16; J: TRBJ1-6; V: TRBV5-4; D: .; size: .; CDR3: CASSLDLDRGNSPLHF; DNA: TGTGCCAGCAGCTTGGATTTGGACCGGGGTAATTCACCCCTCCACTTT
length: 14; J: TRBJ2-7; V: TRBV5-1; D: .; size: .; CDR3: CASRIRQGRDEQYF; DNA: TGCGCCAGCAGAATTAGGCAGGGGCGCGATGAGCAGTACTTC
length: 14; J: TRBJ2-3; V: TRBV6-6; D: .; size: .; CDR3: CASVFWGDTDTQYF; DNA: TGTGCCAGCGTTTTTTGGGGGGACACAGATACGCAGTATTTT
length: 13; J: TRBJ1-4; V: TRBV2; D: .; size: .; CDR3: CASRDSLEEKLFF; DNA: TGTGCCAGCAGAGACTCCTTAGAAGAAAAACTGTTTTTT
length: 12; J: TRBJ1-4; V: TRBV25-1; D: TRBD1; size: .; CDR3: CATTGGDEKLFF; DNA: TGTGCAACGACAGGGGGGGATGAAAAACTGTTTTTT
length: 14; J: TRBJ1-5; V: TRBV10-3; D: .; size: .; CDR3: CAIGSVRENQPQHF; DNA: TGTGCCATCGGGTCCGTTAGGGAGAATCAGCCCCAGCATTTT
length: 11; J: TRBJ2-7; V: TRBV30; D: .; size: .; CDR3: CAWSASYEQYF; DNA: TGTGCCTGGAGTGCCTCCTACGAGCAGTACTTC
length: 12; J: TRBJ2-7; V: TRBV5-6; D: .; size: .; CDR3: CASSARGYEQYF; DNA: TGTGCCAGCAGCGCCCGAGGGTACGAGCAGTACTTC
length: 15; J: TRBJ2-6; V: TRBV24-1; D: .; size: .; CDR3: CATSDAHSGANVLTF; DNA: TGTGCCACCAGTGATGCCCACTCTGGGGCCAACGTCCTGACTTTC
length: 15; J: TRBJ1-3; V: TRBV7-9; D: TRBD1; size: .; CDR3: CASSPGGARGNTIYF; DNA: TGTGCCAGCAGCCCAGGGGGCGCGCGTGGAAACACCATATATTTT
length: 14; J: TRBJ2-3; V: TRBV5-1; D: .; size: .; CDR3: CASTPGLSTDTQYF; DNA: TGCGCCAGCACCCCGGGACTGAGCACAGATACGCAGTATTTT
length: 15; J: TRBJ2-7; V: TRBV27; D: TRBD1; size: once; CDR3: CASSSTGTGVYEQYF; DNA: TGTGCCAGCAGTTCAACCGGGACAGGGGTATACGAGCAGTACTTC
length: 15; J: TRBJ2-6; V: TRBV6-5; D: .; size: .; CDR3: CASSTQGTGANVLTF; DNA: TGTGCCAGCAGCACACAGGGTACCGGGGCCAACGTCCTGACTTTC
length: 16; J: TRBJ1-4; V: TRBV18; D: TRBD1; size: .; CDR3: CASSPTAGTGNEKLFF; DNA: TGTGCCAGCTCACCAACTGCCGGGACAGGGAATGAAAAACTGTTTTTT
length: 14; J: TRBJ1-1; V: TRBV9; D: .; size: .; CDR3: CASSVASANTEAFF; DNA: TGTGCCAGCAGCGTAGCCTCTGCGAACACTGAAGCTTTCTTT
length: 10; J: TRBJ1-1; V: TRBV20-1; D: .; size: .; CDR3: CSASGAEAFF; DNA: TGCAGTGCTTCAGGGGCGGAGGCTTTCTTT
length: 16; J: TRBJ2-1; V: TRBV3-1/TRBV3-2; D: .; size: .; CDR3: CASSQDKGGSYNEQFF; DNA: TGTGCCAGCAGCCAAGATAAGGGGGGATCCTACAATGAGCAGTTCTTC
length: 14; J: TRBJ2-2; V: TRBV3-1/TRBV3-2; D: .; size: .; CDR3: CAGSQGIRPGELFF; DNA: TGTGCCGGCAGCCAAGGGATTCGTCCCGGGGAGCTGTTTTTT
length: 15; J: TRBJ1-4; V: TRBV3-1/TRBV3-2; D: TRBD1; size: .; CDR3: CASSQAGQGEEKLFF; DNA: TGTGCCAGCAGCCAAGCGGGACAGGGGGAAGAAAAACTGTTTTTT
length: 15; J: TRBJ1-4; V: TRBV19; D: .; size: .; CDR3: CASSGGWKANEKLFF; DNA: TGTGCCAGTAGTGGTGGGTGGAAGGCTAATGAAAAACTGTTTTTT
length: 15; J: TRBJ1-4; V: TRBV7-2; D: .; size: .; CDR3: CASGITGLGAEKLFF; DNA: TGTGCCAGCGGTATTACAGGCCTGGGAGCGGAAAAACTGTTTTTT
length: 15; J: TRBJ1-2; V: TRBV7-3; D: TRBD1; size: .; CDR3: CASSEGQGAQYGYTF; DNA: TGTGCCAGCAGCGAAGGACAGGGGGCGCAATATGGCTACACCTTC
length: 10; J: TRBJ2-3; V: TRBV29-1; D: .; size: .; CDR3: CTVNTDTQYF; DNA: TGCACCGTTAACACAGATACGCAGTATTTT
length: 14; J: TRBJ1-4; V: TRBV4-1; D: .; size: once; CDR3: CASRRGLGNEKLFF; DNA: TGCGCCAGCAGACGGGGGCTGGGTAATGAAAAACTGTTTTTT
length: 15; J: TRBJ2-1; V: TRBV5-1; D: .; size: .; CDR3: CASSFSYRPYNEQFF; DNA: TGCGCCAGCAGCTTTTCGTACAGGCCCTACAATGAGCAGTTCTTC
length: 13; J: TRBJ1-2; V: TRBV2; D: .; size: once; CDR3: CASSDRAYYGYTF; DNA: TGTGCCAGCAGTGACAGGGCTTACTATGGCTACACCTTC
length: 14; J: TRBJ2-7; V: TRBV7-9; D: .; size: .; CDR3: CASSTGTLKYEQYF; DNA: TGTGCCAGCAGCACCGGGACACTAAAATACGAGCAGTACTTC
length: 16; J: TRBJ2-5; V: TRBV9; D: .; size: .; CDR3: CASSALSGSPGKTQYF; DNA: TGTGCCAGCAGCGCCCTCAGTGGCAGCCCAGGAAAGACCCAGTACTTC
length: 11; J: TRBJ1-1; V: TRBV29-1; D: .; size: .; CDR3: CSVVRNTEAFF; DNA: TGCAGCGTTGTAAGGAACACTGAAGCTTTCTTT
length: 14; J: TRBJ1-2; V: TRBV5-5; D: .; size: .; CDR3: CASSFSSGVDGYTF; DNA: TGTGCCAGCAGCTTCTCCTCCGGTGTTGATGGCTACACCTTC
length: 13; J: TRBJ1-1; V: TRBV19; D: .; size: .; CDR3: CASSINSNTEAFF; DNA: TGTGCCAGTAGTATAAACAGTAACACTGAAGCTTTCTTT
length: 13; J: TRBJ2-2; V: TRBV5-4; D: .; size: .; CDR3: CASRLTETGELFF; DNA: TGTGCCAGCAGGCTGACAGAAACCGGGGAGCTGTTTTTT